The T cell receptor beta chain under discussion was sequenced for a study of T cells after yellow fever vaccination. The study's findings and limits: FACS-sorted repertoires could harbor abundant contaminating bulk-population clonotypes.

MiXCR, run by TCRdb on the 5' RACE reads, gives a single entry per CDR3 protein. There are around 30,000 distinct CDR3 sequences in the sample; about 6.6% occur only once, and roughly 23% lies in the top ten. This clonotype was seen many times. This TCR was recovered from a young man who received the YFV17D yellow fever vaccine. The source material was PBMCs, either bulk or a sorted T-cell subset (CD4+, CD8+, memory, or dextramer-sorted; not recorded which), sampled on the day of the first yellow fever vaccination.

CDR3 residues: CASSYWLAGPTDTQYF. CDR3 bases: TGTGCCAGCAGTTATTGGCTAGCGGGGCCCACAGATACGCAGTATTTT. The rearrangement uses TRBV6-5 and TRBJ2-3; 9 bases fit TRBD2. This CDR3 spans 16 amino acids. Germline lookup yields CDR1 MNHEY and CDR2 SVGAGI. The V and J ends lost 3 bases and 2 bases, in that order; junction bases with no gene match: 6.